The source of this T cell receptor beta chain is a study of T cells in tumors and immune-related adverse events (dated by TCRdb to the early 2020s). According to the study, the label for this sample's treatment or condition signals: nivolumab (PD-1 blockade) given before sampling. The DNeasy Blood and Tissue Kit was used to extract DNA from formalin-fixed paraffin-embedded specimens. Points on this clone: The antigen it recognizes is unknown. Base qualities are missing; no much larger clone stands one base away.

The immunoSEQ assay was used to amplify and sequence the TCR beta locus, producing bulk TCR Vbeta CDR3 data. Per the source publication's procedure: CDR3s were excluded if they were non-productive, were shorter than 7 amino acids, or did not start with C or end with F/W. Analysis was restricted to specimens with at least 1000 reads, and each clonotype was defined at the amino acid level. Clonality was computed as 1 minus Pielou's evenness. To equalize library sizes, abundance-weighted random subsampling with replacement was performed 100 times so that 95% confidence intervals could be reported. Repertoire overlap was quantified using the Morisita overlap index, and the top 40 clones per specimen were examined for overlap with the irAE. Held by TCRdb, this immuneACCESS table contains in-frame sequences only and omits some clones. Under half of the omission traces to an unresolved V gene where checked; the cause of the rest is unknown. From that table come the V and J calls and clone size; the DNA was used to work out D and trimming. For this sample there are roughly 8,300 clones; roughly 94% appear just once. The ten largest make up roughly 2.4% of the sample.

There are 16 amino acids in the CDR3, from cysteine to phenylalanine inclusive. CDR3 DNA is the only sequence kept; it has 48 bases, read in frame from the first base. Here V drops 1 base and J drops 1 base, and the junction holds 6 bases not matched to any gene. CDR1 and CDR2 were assigned from the germline V gene as SGHTS and YDEGEE. The sequences come from lymph node tissue, collected from a patient treated with anti-PD-1 therapy. The chain is encoded by TRBV5-8 joined to TRBJ2-5; 8 central bases correspond to TRBD1. The TCR originated in a female donor with metastatic renal cell carcinoma. The CDR3 amino acid sequence is: CASSLFDRGRQETQYF. In nucleotide form, the sequence is TGTGCCAGCAGCTTGTTTGACAGGGGCCGCCAAGAGACCCAGTACTTC.